Below are 18 T cell receptor beta chains sequenced from a single sample in a study of early T cells in non-severe SARS-CoV-2 infection (dated by TCRdb to about 2021). Receptor amplification or capture employed 5' RACE. Data came from a NextSeq 500. The public reads were reanalyzed by TCRdb: fastp trimming at Q25, MiXCR alignment, in-frame beta chains only. Here each entry gathers all rows of one CDR3 protein and keeps the most common genes and DNA. For this sample the table gives nearly 95,000 distinct CDR3 sequences, of which approximately 16% were detected only once. 5% to 5.5% of the sample belongs to the ten largest clones. The source material was whole blood, sampled at baseline. All receptors derive from an adult who was a healthcare worker with PCR-confirmed SARS-CoV-2 infection or an uninfected control (not recorded which).

The chain couples TRBV7-2 to TRBJ1-2; D is ambiguous. Per germline, CDR1 SGHTA and CDR2 FQGNSA. This CDR3 is built from 13 residues. The V and J ends lost 1 base and 7 bases respectively, with 10 bases between them. The CDR3 DNA reads as TGTGCCAGCAGCTTAGAATGGGTTGGTGGCTACACCTTC. Amino acids: CASSLEWVGGYTF.

This clonotype was recorded a few times. The V gene is TRBV28, the J gene TRBJ1-2; the D gene is possibly TRBD1 (6 bases). Trimming left V 6 bases short and J 0 bases short, with 14 bases between. This CDR3 is 15 amino acids long. Germline CDR1 MDHEN, CDR2 SYDVKM. The CDR3 region has the DNA TGTGCCAGCAGCTCTACGGGACATGCTAACTATGGCTACACCTTC. It specifies CASSSTGHANYGYTF.

This sequence joins TRBV3-1 and TRBJ1-5; tentative D call: TRBD1 (5 bases). V was trimmed by 3 bases and J by 2 bases, leaving 8 bases between them. The CDR3 sequence is 14 residues long. The germline gives CDR1 LGHDT, CDR2 YNNKEL (reference sequence). The CDR3 DNA reads TGTGCCAGCAGCCAGAGGGGTGGCAATCAGCCCCAGCATTTT. It translates to CASSQRGGNQPQHF.

J is TRBJ1-5 and V is TRBV3-1; D may be TRBD1 (5 bases). The CDR3 loop spans 13 amino acids. The germline V gene encodes CDR1 LGHDT and CDR2 YNNKEL (reference sequence). V lost 5 bases and J lost 6, with 11 bases in between. CDR3 coding DNA: TGTGCCAGCAGCGCCAGGGATAGTCAGCCCCAGCATTTT. This gives the protein CASSARDSQPQHF.

The genes are TRBV12-3 or TRBV12-4 and TRBJ2-1; D may correspond to TRBD1 or TRBD2 (5 bases each). With 5 bases removed from V and 3 bases from J, the gap between germline ends came to 17 bases. The CDR3 spans 16 residues. The chain's CDR3 is CASSPRGRVDYNEQFF. In DNA form, the CDR3 reads TGTGCCAGCAGTCCCCGGGGCAGGGTCGACTACAATGAGCAGTTCTTC.

This sequence joins TRBV6-6 and TRBJ1-5; D call uncertain. Trimming stripped 2 bases from V and 3 bases from J, with 8 bases between. The V gene's germline CDR1 is MNHNY and CDR2 SVGAGI (reference sequence). There are 14 residues in the CDR3. Written as DNA, the CDR3 is TGTGCCAGCAGTTACCAGCGGATCAATCAGCCCCAGCATTTT. Translating it yields CASSYQRINQPQHF.

V gene TRBV20-1 combines with J gene TRBJ2-3; TRBD2 matches at 11 bases. This CDR3 region has 14 residues. CDR1 is DFQATT, CDR2 SNEGSKA, per germline (reference sequence). V was pared by 6 bases and J by 0 bases, with 2 bases of the junction left unmatched. DNA of the CDR3: TGCAGTGCGGGACTAGCGGTTAGCACAGATACGCAGTATTTT. Encoded protein: CSAGLAVSTDTQYF.

This clonotype has more than one count but fewer than ten. This rearrangement joins TRBV6-5 to TRBJ2-5; no firm D call. V gave up 2 bases and J gave up 4 bases, with 8 bases separating them. Per the germline V gene, CDR1 is MNHEY and CDR2 is SVGAGI. The CDR3 length is 13 residues. The CDR3 protein is CASSYRRRETQYF. In DNA form, the CDR3 reads TGTGCCAGCAGTTACCGGCGGCGAGAGACCCAGTACTTC.

This clonotype was picked up a small number of times. The chain employs TRBV15 and TRBJ1-6, with D possibly being TRBD1 (6 bases). Germline loops: CDR1 LNHNV, CDR2 YYDKDF (reference sequence). The germline V and J ends were trimmed by 7 bases and 8 bases, with 12 bases remaining between them. This CDR3 region has 13 residues. CDR3 nucleotide sequence: TGTGCCACCACAAGACAGGAGGATTCACCCCTCCACTTT. Translated, it gives CATTRQEDSPLHF.

The sample holds a few counts of this clonotype. The CDR3 reads CASSLVAGGINEQFF. Here the CDR3 DNA reads TGTGCCAGCAGCTTAGTGGCGGGAGGGATCAATGAGCAGTTCTTC. The J gene is TRBJ2-1, the V gene TRBV7-2; 9 nucleotides line up with TRBD2. V trimming: 1 base; J trimming: 6 bases; junction bases outside the gene matches: 4. The CDR3 is 15 amino acids. Germline V gives CDR1 SGHTA, CDR2 FQGNSA.

This clonotype turned up a few times. The chain recombines TRBV2 with TRBJ1-2, with D tentatively TRBD1 (6 bases). CDR1 SNHLY and CDR2 FYNNEI come from the germline V gene. The CDR3 length is 15 residues. Trimming removed 0 bases from V and 4 bases from J, with 12 bases in between. This CDR3 is CASSEAGQLFYGYTF. The CDR3 bases are TGTGCCAGCAGTGAAGCCGGACAGCTTTTCTATGGCTACACCTTC.

This clonotype was counted a few times. The CDR3 loop is CASSLVTGFLYEQYF. CDR3 nucleotide sequence: TGCGCCAGCAGCTTGGTGACCGGGTTTCTTTACGAGCAGTACTTC. The chain combines TRBV5-1 with TRBJ2-7; D uncertain. V was pared by 0 bases and J by 4 bases, with 14 bases between. CDR1 is SGHRS and CDR2 is YFSETQ in the germline V gene. This CDR3 spans 15 amino acids. Filled out from reference TRBV5-1 and TRBJ2-7, the complete variable domain reads KAGVTQTPRYLIKTRGQQVTLSCSPISGHRSVSWYQQTPGQGLQFLFEYFSETQRNKGNFPGRFSGRQFSNSRSEMNVSTLELGDSALYLCASSLVTGFLYEQYFGPGTRLTVT.

CDR3 DNA: TGCAGTGCTACAGCGGGAGGGCCCTACGAGCAGTACTTC. It specifies CSATAGGPYEQYF. The rearrangement joins TRBV20-1 to TRBJ2-7, with 10 bases lining up with TRBD2. Trimming removed 4 bases from V and 2 bases from J; junction bases left unmatched: 2. The CDR3 totals 13 residues. CDR1 and CDR2 from the germline V gene are DFQATT and SNEGSKA (reference sequence).

This clonotype was counted only a few times. The gene calls are TRBV4-3 and TRBJ2-7; unclear D gene. The germline V and J ends were trimmed by 1 base and 3 bases, with 10 bases remaining between them. Germline values: CDR1 LGHNA, CDR2 YSLEER. The CDR3 loop spans 14 amino acids. The DNA of the CDR3 is TGCGCCAGCAGCCAAGGTGACGCAAACTACGAGCAGTACTTC. Its translation is CASSQGDANYEQYF.

This clonotype was seen a handful of times. The chain uses TRBV28 and TRBJ2-7; a possible D gene is TRBD1 (5 bases). Trimming stripped 1 base from V and 3 bases from J, with 10 bases between. Germline CDR1 reads MDHEN; CDR2 reads SYDVKM. The CDR3 runs to 14 residues. DNA for the CDR3: TGTGCCAGCAGTTTATTAGGGGTCCGCTACGAGCAGTACTTC. Protein: CASSLLGVRYEQYF.

The V and J genes are TRBV18 and TRBJ2-7; 8 nucleotides agree with TRBD2. This CDR3 comprises 14 residues. V lost 4 bases and J lost 1; bases outside the gene matches: 3. Germline-derived CDR1 and CDR2 are KGHSH and LQKENI. The CDR3 region has the DNA TGTGCCAGCTCACTAGCGGGGCCTTCCTACGAGCAGTACTTC. Its translation: CASSLAGPSYEQYF.

This clonotype was counted many times. V usage is TRBV6-2 or TRBV6-3 and J usage is TRBJ1-5; D is unresolved. V was cut by 2 bases and J by 9 bases, with 11 bases left in between. CDR1 and CDR2 (germline): MNHEY, SVGEGT. The CDR3 is 13 amino acids. Here the CDR3 DNA reads TGTGCCAGCAGTTACCTGTTTCGGCCGCCCCAGCATTTT. Its translation is CASSYLFRPPQHF.

There are a few counts of this clonotype. This chain uses TRBV5-1 with TRBJ2-1; D remains ambiguous. The CDR3 sequence is 15 residues long. V lost 1 base and J 4 bases, leaving 12 bases between the germline ends. Per the germline V gene, CDR1 is SGHRS and CDR2 is YFSETQ. DNA for the CDR3: TGCGCCAGCAGCTTGAGTAGCCCACAATACAATGAGCAGTTCTTC. Its protein product is CASSLSSPQYNEQFF.